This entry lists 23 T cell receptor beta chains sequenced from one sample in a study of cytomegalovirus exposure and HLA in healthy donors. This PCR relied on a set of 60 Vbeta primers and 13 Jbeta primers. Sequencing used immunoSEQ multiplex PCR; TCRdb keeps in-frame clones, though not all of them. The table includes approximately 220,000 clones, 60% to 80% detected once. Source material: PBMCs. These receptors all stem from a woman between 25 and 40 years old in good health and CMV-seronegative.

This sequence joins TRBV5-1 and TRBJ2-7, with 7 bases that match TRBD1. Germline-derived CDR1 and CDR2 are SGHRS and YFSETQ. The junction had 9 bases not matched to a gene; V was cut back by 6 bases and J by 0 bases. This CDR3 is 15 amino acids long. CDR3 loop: CASNLGGGTSYEQYF. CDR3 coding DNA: TGCGCCAGCAATTTAGGGGGCGGAACCTCCTACGAGCAGTACTTC.

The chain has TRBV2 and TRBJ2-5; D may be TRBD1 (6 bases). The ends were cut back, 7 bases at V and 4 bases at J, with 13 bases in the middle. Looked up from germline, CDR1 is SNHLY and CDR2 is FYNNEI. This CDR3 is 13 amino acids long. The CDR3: CASTLNRVETQYF. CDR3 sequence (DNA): TGTGCCAGCACCCTGAACAGGGTAGAGACCCAGTACTTC.

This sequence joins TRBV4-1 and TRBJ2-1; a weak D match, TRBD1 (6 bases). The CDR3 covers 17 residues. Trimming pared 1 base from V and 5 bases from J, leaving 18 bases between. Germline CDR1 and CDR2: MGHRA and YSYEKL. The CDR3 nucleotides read TGCGCCAGCAGCCAAGTGATTCTCAGGGGTCAAGACAATGAGCAGTTCTTC. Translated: CASSQVILRGQDNEQFF.

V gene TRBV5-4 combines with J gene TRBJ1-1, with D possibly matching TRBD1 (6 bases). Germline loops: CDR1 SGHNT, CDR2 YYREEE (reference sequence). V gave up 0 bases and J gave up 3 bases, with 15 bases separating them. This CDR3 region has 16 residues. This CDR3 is CASSLVPGQRYTEAFF. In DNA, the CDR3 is TGTGCCAGCAGCTTGGTCCCCGGACAGAGATACACTGAAGCTTTCTTT.

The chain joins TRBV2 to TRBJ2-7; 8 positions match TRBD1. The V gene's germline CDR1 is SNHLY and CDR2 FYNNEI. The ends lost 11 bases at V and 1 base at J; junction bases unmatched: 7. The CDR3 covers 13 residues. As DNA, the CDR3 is TGTGCCGGCTCGGGACAGGTTTCCTACGAGCAGTACTTC. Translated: CAGSGQVSYEQYF.

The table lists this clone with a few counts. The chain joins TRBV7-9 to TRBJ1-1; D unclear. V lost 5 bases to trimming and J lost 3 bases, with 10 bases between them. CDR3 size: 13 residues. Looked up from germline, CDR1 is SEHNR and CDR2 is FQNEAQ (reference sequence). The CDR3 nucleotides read TGTGCCAGCAGCCTCGACGGGGACACTGAAGCTTTCTTT. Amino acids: CASSLDGDTEAFF.

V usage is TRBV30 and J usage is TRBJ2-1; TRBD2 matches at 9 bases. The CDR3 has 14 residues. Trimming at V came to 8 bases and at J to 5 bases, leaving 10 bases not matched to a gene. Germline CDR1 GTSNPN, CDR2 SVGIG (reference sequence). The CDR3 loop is CARARRGGDNEQFF. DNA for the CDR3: TGTGCCCGGGCTAGGCGGGGGGGGGACAATGAGCAGTTCTTC.

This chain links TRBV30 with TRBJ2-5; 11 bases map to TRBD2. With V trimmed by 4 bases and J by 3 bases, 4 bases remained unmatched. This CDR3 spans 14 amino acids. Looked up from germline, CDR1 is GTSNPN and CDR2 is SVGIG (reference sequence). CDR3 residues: CAWTSGRPEETQYF. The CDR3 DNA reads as TGTGCCTGGACTAGCGGGAGGCCGGAAGAGACCCAGTACTTC.

The CDR3 nucleotides are TGTGCCAGCAGTTCAGGGGGTTGGACTGGAAACACCATATATTTT. Its protein is CASSSGGWTGNTIYF. The rearrangement links TRBV6-1 to TRBJ1-3, with 7 bases fitting TRBD1. The junction had 6 bases not matched to a gene; V was cut back by 5 bases and J by 2 bases. CDR1 and CDR2 from the germline V gene are MNHNS and SASEGT. The CDR3 has 15 residues.

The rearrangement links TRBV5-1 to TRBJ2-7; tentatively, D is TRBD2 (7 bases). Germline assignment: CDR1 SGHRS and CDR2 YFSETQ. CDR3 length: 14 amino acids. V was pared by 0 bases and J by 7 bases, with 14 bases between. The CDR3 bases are TGCGCCAGCAGCTTGGCCACGGGGGGCAGAGAGCAGTACTTC. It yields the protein CASSLATGGREQYF.

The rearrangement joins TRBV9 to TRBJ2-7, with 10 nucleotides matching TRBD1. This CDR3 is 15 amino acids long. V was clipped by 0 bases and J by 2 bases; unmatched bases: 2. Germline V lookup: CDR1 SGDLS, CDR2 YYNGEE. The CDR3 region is CASSVGDRGTYEQYF. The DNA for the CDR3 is TGTGCCAGCAGCGTAGGGGACAGGGGAACCTACGAGCAGTACTTC.

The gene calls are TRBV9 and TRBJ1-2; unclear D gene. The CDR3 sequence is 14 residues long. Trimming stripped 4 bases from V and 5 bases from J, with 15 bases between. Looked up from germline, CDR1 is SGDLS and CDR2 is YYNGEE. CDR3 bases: TGTGCCAGCAGCCCCTCTAGGGAGAAGTATGGCTACACCTTC. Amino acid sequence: CASSPSREKYGYTF.

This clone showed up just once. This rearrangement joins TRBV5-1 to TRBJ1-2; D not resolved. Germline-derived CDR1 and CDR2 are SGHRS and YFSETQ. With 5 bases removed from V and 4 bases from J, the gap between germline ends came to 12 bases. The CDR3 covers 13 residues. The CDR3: CASRETDIYGYTF. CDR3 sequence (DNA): TGCGCCAGCAGGGAAACAGACATCTATGGCTACACCTTC.

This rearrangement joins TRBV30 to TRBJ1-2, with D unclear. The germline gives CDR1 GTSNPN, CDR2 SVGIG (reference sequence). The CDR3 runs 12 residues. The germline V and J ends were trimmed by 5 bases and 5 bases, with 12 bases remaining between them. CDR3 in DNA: TGTGCCTGGTCCCCTGGGCTGTATGGCTACACCTTC. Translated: CAWSPGLYGYTF.

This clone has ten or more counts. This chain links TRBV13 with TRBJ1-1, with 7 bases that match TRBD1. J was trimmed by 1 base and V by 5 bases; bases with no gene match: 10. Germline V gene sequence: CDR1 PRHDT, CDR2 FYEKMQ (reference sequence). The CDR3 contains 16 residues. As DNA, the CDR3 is TGTGCCAGCAGCCCAAACACTGGGACAGCGAACACTGAAGCTTTCTTT. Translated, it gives CASSPNTGTANTEAFF.

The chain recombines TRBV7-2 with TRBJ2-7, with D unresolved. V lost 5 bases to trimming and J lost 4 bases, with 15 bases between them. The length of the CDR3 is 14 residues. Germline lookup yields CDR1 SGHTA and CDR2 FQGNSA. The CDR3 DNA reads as TGTGCCAGCAGCCGGGTCTTACCCCCTTACGAGCAGTACTTC. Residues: CASSRVLPPYEQYF.

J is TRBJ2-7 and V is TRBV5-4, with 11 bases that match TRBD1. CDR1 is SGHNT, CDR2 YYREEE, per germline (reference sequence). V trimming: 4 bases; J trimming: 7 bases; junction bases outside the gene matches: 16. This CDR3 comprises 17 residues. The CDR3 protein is CASSPSPGTGGLGEQYF. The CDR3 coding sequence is TGTGCCAGCAGCCCAAGTCCGGGGACAGGGGGATTGGGTGAGCAGTACTTC.

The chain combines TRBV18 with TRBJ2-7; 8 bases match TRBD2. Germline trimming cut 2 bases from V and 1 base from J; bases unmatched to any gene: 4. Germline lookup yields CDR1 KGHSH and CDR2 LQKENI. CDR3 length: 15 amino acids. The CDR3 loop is CASSPSSGSSYEQYF. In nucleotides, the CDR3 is TGTGCCAGCTCACCAAGCAGCGGGAGTTCCTACGAGCAGTACTTC.

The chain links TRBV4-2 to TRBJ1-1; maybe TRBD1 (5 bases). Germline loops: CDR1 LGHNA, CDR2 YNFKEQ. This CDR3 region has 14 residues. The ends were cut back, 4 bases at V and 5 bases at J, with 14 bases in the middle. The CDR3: CASSRDPGGTEAFF. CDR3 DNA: TGTGCCAGCAGCCGGGACCCCGGGGGAACTGAAGCTTTCTTT.

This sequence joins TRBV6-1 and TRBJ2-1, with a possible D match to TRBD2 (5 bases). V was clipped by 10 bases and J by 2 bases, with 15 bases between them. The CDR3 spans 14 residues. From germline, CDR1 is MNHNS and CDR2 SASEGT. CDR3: CATGGESPYNEQFF. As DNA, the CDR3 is TGTGCCACCGGTGGGGAGTCACCCTACAATGAGCAGTTCTTC.

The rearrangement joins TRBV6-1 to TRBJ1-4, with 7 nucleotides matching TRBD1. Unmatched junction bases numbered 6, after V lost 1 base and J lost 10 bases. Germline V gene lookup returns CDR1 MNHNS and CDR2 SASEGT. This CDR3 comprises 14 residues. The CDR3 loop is CASSEEVQGGKLFF. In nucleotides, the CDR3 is TGTGCCAGCAGTGAAGAGGTCCAGGGGGGAAAACTGTTTTTT.

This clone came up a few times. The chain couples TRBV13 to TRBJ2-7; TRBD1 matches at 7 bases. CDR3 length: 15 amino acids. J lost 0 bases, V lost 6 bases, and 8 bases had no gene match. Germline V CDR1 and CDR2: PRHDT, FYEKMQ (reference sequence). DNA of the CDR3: TGTGCCAGCAGTTTCGCCGGGACAGCCTCCTACGAGCAGTACTTC. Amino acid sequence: CASSFAGTASYEQYF.

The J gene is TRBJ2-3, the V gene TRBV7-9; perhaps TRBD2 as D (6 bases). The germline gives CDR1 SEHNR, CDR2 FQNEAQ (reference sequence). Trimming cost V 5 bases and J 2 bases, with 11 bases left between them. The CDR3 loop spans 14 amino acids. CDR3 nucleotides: TGTGCCAGCAGCCTGGGACTTCACACAGATACGCAGTATTTT. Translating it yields CASSLGLHTDTQYF.